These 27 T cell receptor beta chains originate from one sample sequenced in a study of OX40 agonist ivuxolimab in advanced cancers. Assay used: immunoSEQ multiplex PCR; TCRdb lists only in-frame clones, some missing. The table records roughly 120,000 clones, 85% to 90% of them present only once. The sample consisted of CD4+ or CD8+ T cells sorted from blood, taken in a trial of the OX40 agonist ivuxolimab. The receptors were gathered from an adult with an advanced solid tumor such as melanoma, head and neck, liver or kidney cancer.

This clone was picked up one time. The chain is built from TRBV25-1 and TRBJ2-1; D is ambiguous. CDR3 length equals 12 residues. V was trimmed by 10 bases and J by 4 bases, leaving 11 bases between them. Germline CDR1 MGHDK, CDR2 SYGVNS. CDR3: CATWTLYNEQFF. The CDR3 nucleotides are TGTGCCACCTGGACGTTATACAATGAGCAGTTCTTC.

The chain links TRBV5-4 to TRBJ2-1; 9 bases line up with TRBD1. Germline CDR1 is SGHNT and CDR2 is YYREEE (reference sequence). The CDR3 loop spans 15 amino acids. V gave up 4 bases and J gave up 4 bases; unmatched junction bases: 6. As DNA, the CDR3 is TGTGCCAGCAGCGGGGGACAGGGTCTATACAATGAGCAGTTCTTC. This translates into CASSGGQGLYNEQFF.

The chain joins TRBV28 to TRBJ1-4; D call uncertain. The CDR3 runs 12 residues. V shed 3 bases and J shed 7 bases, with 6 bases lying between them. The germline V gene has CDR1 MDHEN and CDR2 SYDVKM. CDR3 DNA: TGTGCCAGCAGTTTGAGCACTGAAAAACTGTTTTTT. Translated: CASSLSTEKLFF.

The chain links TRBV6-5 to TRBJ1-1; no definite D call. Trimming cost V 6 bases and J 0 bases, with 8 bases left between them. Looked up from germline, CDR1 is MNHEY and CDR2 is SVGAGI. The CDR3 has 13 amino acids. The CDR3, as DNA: TGTGCCAGCAGGAGGGCCATGAACACTGAAGCTTTCTTT. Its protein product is CASRRAMNTEAFF.

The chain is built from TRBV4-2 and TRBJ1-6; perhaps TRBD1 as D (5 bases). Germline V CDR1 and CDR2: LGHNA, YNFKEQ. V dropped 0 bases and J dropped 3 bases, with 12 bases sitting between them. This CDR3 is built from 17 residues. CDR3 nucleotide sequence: TGTGCCAGCAGCCAAGATCCCACAGGCGGCTATAATTCACCCCTCCACTTT. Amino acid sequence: CASSQDPTGGYNSPLHF.

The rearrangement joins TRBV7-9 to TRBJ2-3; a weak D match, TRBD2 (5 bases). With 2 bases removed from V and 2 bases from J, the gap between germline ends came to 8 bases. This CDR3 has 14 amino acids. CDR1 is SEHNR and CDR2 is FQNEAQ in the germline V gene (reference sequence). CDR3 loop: CASSLTSSTDTQYF. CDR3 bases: TGTGCCAGCAGCTTAACTAGTTCCACAGATACGCAGTATTTT.

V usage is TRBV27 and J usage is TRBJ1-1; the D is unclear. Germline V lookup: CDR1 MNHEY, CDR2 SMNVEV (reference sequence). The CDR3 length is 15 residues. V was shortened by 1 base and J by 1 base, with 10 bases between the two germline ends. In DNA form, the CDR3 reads TGTGCCAGCAGTTTATTACAGCCAGGGAACACTGAAGCTTTCTTT. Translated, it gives CASSLLQPGNTEAFF.

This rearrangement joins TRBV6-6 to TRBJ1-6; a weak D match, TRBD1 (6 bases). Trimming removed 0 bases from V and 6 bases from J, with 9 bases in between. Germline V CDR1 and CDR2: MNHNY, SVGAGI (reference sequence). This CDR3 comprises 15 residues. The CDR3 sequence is CASSYSRDTNSPLHF. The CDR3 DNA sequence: TGTGCCAGCAGTTACTCGAGGGACACTAATTCACCCCTCCACTTT.

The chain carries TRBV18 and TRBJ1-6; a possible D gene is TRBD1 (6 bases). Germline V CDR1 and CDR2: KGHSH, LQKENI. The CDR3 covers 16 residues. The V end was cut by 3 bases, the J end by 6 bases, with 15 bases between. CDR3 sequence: CASSPSTTGSNSPLHF. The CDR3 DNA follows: TGTGCCAGCTCACCTTCGACGACAGGCAGTAATTCACCCCTCCACTTT.

The CDR3 is CATYGSLGLGEQYF. The DNA of the CDR3 is TGTGCCACCTACGGGAGTCTGGGTCTTGGCGAGCAGTACTTC. The chain joins TRBV28 to TRBJ2-7; tentatively, D is TRBD2 (6 bases). This CDR3 comprises 14 residues. Germline values: CDR1 MDHEN, CDR2 SYDVKM. V lost 10 bases and J 6 bases, leaving 22 bases between the germline ends.

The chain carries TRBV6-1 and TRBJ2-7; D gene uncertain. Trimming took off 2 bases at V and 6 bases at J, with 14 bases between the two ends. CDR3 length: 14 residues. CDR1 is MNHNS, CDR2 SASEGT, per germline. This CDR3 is CASSERTRSSEQYF. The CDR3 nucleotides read TGTGCCAGCAGTGAACGAACAAGAAGCTCCGAGCAGTACTTC.

This CDR3 reads CASAGQGAIQAFF. Written as DNA, the CDR3 is TGTGCCTCAGCGGGTCAGGGGGCAATCCAAGCTTTCTTT. The chain combines TRBV30 with TRBJ1-1, with TRBD1 matching over 8 bases. The CDR3 extends over 13 amino acids. Germline CDR1 GTSNPN, CDR2 SVGIG (reference sequence). Losses at the gene ends were 7 bases for V and 9 bases for J; bases not matched to a gene: 13.

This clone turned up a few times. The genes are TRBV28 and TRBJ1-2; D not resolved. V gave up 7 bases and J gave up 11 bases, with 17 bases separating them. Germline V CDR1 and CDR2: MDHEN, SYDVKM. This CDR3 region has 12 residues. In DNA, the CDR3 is TGTGCCAGCATCGCGAGCACGAGTGGTTACACCTTC. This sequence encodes CASIASTSGYTF.

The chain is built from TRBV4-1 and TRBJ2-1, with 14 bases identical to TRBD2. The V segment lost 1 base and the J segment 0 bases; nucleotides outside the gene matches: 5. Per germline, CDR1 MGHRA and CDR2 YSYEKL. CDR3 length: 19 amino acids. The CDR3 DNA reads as TGCGCCAGCAGCCAAGTGGGACTAGCGGGGGTAAGCTCCTACAATGAGCAGTTCTTC. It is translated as CASSQVGLAGVSSYNEQFF.

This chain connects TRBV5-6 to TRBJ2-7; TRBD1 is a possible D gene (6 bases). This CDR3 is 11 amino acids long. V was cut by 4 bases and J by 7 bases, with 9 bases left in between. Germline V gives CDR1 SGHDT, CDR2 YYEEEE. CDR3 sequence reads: CASSQGREQYF. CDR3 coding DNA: TGTGCCAGCAGCCAGGGGAGAGAGCAGTACTTC.

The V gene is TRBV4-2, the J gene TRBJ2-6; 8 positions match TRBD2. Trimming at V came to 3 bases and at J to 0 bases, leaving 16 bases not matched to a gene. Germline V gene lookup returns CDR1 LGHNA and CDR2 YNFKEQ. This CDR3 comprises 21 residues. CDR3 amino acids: CASSHQIWEGLGDSGANVLTF. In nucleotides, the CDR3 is TGTGCCAGCAGCCACCAAATCTGGGAGGGACTAGGGGACTCTGGGGCCAACGTCCTGACTTTC.

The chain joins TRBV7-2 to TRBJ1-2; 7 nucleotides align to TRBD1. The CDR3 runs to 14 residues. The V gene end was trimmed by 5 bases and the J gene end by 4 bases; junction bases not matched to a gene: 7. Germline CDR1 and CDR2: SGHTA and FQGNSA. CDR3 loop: CASSQTGVGYGYTF. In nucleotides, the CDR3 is TGTGCCAGCAGCCAAACAGGGGTGGGCTATGGCTACACCTTC.

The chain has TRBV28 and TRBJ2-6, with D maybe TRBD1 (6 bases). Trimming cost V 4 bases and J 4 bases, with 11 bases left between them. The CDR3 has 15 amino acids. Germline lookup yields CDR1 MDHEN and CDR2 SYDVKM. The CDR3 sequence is CASSSGQTGANVLTF. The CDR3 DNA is TGTGCCAGCAGTTCTGGACAGACGGGGGCCAACGTCCTGACTTTC.

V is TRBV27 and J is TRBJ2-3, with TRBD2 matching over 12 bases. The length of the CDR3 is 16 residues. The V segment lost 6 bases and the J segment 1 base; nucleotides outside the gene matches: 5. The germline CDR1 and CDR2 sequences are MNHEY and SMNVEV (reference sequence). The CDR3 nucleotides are TGTGCCAGCAGCAGTCCTAGCGGGGGGGGCACAGATACGCAGTATTTT. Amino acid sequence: CASSSPSGGGTDTQYF.

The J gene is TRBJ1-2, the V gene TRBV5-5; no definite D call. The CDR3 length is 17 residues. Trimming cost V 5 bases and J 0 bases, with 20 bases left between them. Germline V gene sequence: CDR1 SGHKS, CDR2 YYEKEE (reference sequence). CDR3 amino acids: CASSRISSRGTNYGYTF. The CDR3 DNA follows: TGTGCCAGCAGTCGGATTTCTTCTAGAGGGACTAACTATGGCTACACCTTC.

In DNA form, the CDR3 reads TGTGCCAGCAGATCCGGGGCAAGTATCCTCAATGAGCAGTTCTTC. Its protein is CASRSGASILNEQFF. The chain employs TRBV6-4 and TRBJ2-1, with D tentatively TRBD1 or TRBD2 (5 bases each). The CDR3 extends over 15 amino acids. Germline V CDR1 and CDR2: MRHNA, SNTAGT. V was clipped by 6 bases and J by 6 bases, with 18 bases between them.

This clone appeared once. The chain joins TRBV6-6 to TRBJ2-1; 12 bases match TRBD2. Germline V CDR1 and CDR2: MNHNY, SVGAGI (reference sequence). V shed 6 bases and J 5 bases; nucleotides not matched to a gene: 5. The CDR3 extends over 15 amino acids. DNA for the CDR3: TGTGCCAGCAGCCAAACTAGCGGGGGGAACAATGAGCAGTTCTTC. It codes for CASSQTSGGNNEQFF.

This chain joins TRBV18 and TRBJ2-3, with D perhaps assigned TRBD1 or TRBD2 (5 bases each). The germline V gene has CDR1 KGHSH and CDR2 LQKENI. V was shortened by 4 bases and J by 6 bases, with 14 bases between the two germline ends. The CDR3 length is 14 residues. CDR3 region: CASSQLGESDTQYF. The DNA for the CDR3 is TGTGCCAGCTCACAGCTGGGGGAATCGGATACGCAGTATTTT.

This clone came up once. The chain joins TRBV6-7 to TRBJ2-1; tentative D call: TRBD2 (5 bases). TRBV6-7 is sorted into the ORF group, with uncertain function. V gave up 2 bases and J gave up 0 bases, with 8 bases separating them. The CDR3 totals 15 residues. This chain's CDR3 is CASSYRESSYNEQFF. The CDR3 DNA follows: TGTGCCAGCAGTTACAGGGAGAGCTCCTACAATGAGCAGTTCTTC.

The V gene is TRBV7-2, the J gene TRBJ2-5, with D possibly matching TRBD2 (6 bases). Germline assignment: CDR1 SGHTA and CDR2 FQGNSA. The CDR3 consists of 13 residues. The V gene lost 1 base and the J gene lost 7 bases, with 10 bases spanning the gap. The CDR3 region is CASSLGVAVTQYF. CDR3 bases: TGTGCCAGCAGCTTAGGGGTAGCGGTGACCCAGTACTTC.

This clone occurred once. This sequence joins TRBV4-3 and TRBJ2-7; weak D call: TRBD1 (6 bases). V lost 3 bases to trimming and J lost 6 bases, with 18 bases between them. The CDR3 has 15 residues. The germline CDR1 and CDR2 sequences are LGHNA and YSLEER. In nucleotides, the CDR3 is TGCGCCAGCAGCCATTCCCGGACAGTACAAGCCGAGCAGTACTTC. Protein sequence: CASSHSRTVQAEQYF.

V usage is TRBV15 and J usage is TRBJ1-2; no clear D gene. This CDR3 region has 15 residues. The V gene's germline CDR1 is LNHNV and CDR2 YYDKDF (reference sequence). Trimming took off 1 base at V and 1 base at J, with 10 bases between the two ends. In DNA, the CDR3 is TGTGCCACCAGCAGAGCACAAGACATTAACTATGGCTACACCTTC. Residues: CATSRAQDINYGYTF.